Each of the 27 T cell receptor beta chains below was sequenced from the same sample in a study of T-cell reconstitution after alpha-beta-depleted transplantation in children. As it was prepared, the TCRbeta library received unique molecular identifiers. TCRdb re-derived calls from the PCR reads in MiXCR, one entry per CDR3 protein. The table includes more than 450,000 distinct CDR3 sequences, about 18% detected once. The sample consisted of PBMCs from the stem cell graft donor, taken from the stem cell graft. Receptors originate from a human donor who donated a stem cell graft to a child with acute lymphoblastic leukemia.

The chain's CDR3 is CASSQRPSTGELFF. CDR3 bases: TGCGCCAGCAGCCAAAGACCTTCTACCGGGGAGCTGTTTTTT. The V call is TRBV4-1, the J call TRBJ2-2; D is unresolved. From germline, CDR1 is MGHRA and CDR2 YSYEKL. V shed 2 bases and J shed 5 bases, with 9 bases lying between them. This CDR3 is 14 amino acids long.

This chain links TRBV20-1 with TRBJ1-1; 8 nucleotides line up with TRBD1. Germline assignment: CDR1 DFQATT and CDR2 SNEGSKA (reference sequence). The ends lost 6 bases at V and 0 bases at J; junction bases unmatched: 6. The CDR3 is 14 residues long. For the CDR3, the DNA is TGCAGTGCGGGACGACAGGGGATGAACACTGAAGCTTTCTTT. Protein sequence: CSAGRQGMNTEAFF.

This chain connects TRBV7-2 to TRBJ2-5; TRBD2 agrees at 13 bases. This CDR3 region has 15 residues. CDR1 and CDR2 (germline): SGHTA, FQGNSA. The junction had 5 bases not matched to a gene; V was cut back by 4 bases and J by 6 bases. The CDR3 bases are TGTGCCAGCAGCTGGACTAGCGGGAGAGTGAAGACCCAGTACTTC. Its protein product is CASSWTSGRVKTQYF.

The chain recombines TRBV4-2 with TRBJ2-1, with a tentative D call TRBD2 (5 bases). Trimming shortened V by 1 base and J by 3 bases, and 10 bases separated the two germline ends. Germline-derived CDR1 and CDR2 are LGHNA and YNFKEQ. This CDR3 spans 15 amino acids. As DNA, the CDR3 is TGTGCCAGCAGCCAAGCCAGCGGCCACTACAATGAGCAGTTCTTC. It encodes CASSQASGHYNEQFF.

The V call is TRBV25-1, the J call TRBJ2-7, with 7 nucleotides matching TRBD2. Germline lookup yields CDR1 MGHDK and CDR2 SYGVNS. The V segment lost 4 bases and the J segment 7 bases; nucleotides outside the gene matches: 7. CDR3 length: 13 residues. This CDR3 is CASSARGVGEQYF. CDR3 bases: TGTGCCAGCAGTGCCCGGGGGGTCGGAGAGCAGTACTTC.

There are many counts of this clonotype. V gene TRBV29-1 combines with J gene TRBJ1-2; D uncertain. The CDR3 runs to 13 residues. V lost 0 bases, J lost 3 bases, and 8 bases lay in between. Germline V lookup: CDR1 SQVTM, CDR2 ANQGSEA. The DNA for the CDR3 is TGCAGCGTTGAAGATCGGGAAGACTATGGCTACACCTTC. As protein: CSVEDREDYGYTF.

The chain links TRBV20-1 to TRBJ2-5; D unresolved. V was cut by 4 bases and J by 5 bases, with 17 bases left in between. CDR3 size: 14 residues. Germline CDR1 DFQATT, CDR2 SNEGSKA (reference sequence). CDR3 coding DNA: TGCAGTGCTAACACTGGGCTCTTTCGGGAGACCCAGTACTTC. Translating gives CSANTGLFRETQYF.

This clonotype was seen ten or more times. The CDR3: CASPPSGRRHNEQFF. The CDR3 DNA reads TGTGCCAGTCCCCCTAGCGGGAGGAGGCACAATGAGCAGTTCTTC. The rearrangement links TRBV6-1 to TRBJ2-1; TRBD2 aligns across 11 bases. The V gene's germline CDR1 is MNHNS and CDR2 SASEGT. V lost 9 bases to trimming and J lost 5 bases; unmatched junction nucleotides: 9. This CDR3 is 15 amino acids long.

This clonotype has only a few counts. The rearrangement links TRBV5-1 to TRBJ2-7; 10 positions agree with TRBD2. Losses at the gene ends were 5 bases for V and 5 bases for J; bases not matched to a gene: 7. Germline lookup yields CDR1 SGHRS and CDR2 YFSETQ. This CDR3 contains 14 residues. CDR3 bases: TGCGCCAGCAGTCGGCTAGCGGGAGTCCACGAGCAGTACTTC. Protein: CASSRLAGVHEQYF.

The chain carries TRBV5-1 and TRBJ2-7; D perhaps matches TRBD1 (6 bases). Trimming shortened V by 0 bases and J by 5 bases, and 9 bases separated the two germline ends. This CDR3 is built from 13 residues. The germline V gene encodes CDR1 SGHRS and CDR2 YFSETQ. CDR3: CASSLDRVDEQYF. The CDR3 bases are TGCGCCAGCAGCTTGGACAGGGTGGACGAGCAGTACTTC.

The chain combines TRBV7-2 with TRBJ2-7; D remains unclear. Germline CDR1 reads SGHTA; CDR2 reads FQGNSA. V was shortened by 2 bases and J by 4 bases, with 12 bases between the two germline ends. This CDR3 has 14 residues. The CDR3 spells CASSLTLPGYEQYF. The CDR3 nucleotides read TGTGCCAGCAGCTTAACCCTTCCTGGATACGAGCAGTACTTC.

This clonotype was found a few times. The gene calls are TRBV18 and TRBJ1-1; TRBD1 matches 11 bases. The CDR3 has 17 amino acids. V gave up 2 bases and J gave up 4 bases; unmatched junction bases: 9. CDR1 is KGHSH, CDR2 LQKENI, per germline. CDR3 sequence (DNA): TGTGCCAGCTCACCAAGGGACAGGGGGAAAAAGGGCACTGAAGCTTTCTTT. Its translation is CASSPRDRGKKGTEAFF.

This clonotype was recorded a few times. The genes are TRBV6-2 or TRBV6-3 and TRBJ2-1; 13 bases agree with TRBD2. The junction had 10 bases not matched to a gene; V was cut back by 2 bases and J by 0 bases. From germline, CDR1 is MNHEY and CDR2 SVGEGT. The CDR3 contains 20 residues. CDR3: CASSYPSGTSGAFSYNEQFF. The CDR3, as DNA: TGTGCCAGCAGTTACCCTTCCGGGACTAGCGGGGCTTTCTCCTACAATGAGCAGTTCTTC.

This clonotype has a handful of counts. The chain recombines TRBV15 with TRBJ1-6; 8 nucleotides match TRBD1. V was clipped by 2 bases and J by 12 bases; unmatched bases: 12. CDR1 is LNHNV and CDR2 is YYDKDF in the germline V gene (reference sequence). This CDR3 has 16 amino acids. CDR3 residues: CATSRSSLSDREPLHF. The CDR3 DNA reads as TGTGCCACCAGCAGAAGCTCACTATCGGACAGGGAACCCCTCCACTTT.

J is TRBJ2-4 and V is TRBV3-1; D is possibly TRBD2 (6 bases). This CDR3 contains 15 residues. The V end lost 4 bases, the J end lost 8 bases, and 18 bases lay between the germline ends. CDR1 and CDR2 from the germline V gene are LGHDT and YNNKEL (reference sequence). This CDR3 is CASSRLRGRGHIQYF. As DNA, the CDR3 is TGTGCCAGCAGCCGCCTCCGGGGGAGAGGACACATTCAGTACTTC. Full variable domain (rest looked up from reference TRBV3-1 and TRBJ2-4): DTAVSQTPKYLVTQMGNDKSIKCEQNLGHDTMYWYKQDSKKFLKIMFSYNNKELIINETVPNRFSPKSPDKAHLNLHINSLELGDSAVYFCASSRLRGRGHIQYFGAGTRLSVL.

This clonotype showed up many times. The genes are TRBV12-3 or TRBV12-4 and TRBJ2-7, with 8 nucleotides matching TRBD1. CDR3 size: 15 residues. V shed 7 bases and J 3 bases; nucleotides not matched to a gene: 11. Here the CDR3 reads CASIPNRDRFYEQYF. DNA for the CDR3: TGTGCCAGCATTCCAAACCGGGACAGGTTCTACGAGCAGTACTTC.

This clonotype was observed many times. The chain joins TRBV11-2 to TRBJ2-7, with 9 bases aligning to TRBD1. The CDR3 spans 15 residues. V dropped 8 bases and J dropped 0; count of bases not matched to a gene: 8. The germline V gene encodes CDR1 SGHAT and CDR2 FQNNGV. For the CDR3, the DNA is TGTGCCAGCCAAAGACAGGGGGAGAGCTCCTACGAGCAGTACTTC. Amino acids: CASQRQGESSYEQYF.

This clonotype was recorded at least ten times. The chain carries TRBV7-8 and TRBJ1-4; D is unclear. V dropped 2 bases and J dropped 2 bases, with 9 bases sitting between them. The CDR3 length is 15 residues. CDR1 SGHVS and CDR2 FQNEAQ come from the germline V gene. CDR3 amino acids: CASSLQTGTNEKLFF. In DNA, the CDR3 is TGTGCCAGCAGCTTACAGACGGGGACTAATGAAAAACTGTTTTTT.

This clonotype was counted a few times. The CDR3 reads CASSILAGGDNEQFF. CDR3 in DNA: TGTGCCAGTAGTATCCTAGCGGGAGGGGACAATGAGCAGTTCTTC. The V call is TRBV19, the J call TRBJ2-1; 12 bases align to TRBD2. The germline V gene has CDR1 LNHDA and CDR2 SQIVND (reference sequence). With V trimmed by 3 bases and J by 5 bases, 2 bases remained unmatched. The CDR3 has 15 residues. Filled out from reference TRBV19 and TRBJ2-1, the complete variable domain reads DGGITQSPKYLFRKEGQNVTLSCEQNLNHDAMYWYRQDPGQGLRLIYYSQIVNDFQKGDIAEGYSVSREKKESFPLTVTSAQKNPTAFYLCASSILAGGDNEQFFGPGTRLTVL.

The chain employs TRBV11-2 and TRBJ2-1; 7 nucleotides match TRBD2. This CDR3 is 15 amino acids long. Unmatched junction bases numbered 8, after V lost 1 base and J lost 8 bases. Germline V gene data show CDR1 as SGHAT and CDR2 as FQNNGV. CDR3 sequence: CASSLAAGARDEQFF. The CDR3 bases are TGTGCCAGCAGCTTAGCGGCGGGAGCGCGCGATGAGCAGTTCTTC. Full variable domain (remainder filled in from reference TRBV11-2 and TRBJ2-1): EAGVAQSPRYKIIEKRQSVAFWCNPISGHATLYWYQQILGQGPKLLIQFQNNGVVDDSQLPKDRFSAERLKGVDSTLKIQPAKLEDSAVYLCASSLAAGARDEQFFGPGTRLTVL.

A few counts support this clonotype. CDR3 coding DNA: TGTGCCAGCAGTTCGGACAGATGGACCGGGGAGCTGTTTTTT. This sequence encodes CASSSDRWTGELFF. V and J are TRBV6-5 and TRBJ2-2; tentatively, D is TRBD1 (6 bases). V lost 4 bases, J lost 5 bases, and 11 bases lay in between. Per germline, CDR1 MNHEY and CDR2 SVGAGI. The CDR3 has 14 residues.

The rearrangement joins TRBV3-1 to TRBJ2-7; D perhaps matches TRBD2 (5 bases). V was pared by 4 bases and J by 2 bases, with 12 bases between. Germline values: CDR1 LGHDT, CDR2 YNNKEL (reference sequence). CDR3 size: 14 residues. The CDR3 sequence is CASSPGETAYEQYF. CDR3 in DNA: TGTGCCAGCAGCCCCGGGGAGACCGCCTACGAGCAGTACTTC.

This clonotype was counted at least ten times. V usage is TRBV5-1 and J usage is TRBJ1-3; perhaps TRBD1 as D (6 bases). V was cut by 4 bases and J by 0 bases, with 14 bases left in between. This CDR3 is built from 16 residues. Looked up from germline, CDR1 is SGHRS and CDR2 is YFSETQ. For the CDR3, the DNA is TGCGCCAGCAGCGTGGACAGCCGAGGCTCTGGAAACACCATATATTTT. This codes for CASSVDSRGSGNTIYF.

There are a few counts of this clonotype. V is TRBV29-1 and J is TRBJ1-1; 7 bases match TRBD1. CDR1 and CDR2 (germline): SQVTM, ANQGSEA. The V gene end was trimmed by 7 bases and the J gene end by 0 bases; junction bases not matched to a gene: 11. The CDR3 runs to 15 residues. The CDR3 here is CSATTGTAMNTEAFF. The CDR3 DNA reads TGCAGCGCTACTACCGGGACAGCAATGAACACTGAAGCTTTCTTT.

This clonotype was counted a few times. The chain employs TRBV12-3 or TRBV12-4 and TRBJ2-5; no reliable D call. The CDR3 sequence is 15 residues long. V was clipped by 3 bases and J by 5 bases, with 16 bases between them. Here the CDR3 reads CASSLQPNRPETQYF. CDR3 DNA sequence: TGTGCCAGCAGTTTGCAACCCAACCGACCGGAGACCCAGTACTTC.

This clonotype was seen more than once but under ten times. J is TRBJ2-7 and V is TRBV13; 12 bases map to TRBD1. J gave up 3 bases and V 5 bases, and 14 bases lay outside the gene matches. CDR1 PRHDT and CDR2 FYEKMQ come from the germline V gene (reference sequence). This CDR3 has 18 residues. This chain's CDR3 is CASSLRGQGASFGYEQYF. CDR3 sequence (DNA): TGTGCCAGCAGCCTTCGGGGACAGGGGGCCTCCTTTGGCTACGAGCAGTACTTC. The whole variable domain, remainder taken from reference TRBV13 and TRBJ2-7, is AAGVIQSPRHLIKEKRETATLKCYPIPRHDTVYWYQQGPGQDPQFLISFYEKMQSDKGSIPDRFSAQQFSDYHSELNMSSLELGDSALYFCASSLRGQGASFGYEQYFGPGTRLTVT.

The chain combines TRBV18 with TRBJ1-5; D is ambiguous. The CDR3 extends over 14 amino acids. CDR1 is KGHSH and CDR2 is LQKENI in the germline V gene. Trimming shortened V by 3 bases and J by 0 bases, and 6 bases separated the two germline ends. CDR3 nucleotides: TGTGCCAGCTCACCGATAGATAGCAATCAGCCCCAGCATTTT. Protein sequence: CASSPIDSNQPQHF.